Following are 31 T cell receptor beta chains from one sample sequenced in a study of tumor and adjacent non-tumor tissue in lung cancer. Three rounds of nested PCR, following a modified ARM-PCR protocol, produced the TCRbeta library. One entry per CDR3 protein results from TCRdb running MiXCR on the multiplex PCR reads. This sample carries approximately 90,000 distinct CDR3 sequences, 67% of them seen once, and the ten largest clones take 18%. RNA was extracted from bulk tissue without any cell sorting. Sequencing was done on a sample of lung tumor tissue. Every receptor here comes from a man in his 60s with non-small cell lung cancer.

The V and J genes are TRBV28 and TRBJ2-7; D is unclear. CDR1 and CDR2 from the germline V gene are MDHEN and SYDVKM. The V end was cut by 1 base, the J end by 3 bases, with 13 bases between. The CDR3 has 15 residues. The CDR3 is CASSLYACWRYEQYF. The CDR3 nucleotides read TGTGCCAGCAGTTTATACGCCTGCTGGCGCTACGAGCAGTACTTC.

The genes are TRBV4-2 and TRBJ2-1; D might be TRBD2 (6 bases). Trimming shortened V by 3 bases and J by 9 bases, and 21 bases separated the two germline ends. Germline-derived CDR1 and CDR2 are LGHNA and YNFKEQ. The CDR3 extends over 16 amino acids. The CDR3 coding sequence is TGTGCCAGCAGCCATGGGGGGACGGTGGTTCCCATTGAGCAGTTCTTC. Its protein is CASSHGGTVVPIEQFF.

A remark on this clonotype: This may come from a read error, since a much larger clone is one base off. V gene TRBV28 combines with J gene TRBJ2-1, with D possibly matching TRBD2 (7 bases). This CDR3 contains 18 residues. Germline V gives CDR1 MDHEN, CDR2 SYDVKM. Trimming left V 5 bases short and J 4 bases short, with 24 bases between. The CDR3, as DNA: TGTGCCAGCAGTCCAGCTCCAGTTGGAGCGGGGACATACAATGAGCAGTTCTTC. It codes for CASSPAPVGAGTYNEQFF.

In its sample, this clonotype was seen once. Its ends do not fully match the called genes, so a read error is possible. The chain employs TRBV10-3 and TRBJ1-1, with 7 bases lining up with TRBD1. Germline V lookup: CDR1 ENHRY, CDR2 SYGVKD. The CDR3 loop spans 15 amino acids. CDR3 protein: CTISAGRGRDTEAYF. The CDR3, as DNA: TGTACCATCAGTGCCGGGAGGGGGCGGGACACTGAAGCTTACTTT.

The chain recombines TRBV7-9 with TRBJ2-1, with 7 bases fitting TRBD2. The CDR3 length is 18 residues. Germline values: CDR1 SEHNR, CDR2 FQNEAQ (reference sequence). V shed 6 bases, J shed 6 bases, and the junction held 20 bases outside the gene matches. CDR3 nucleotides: TGTGCCAGCAGTTTATGGCTTGGCGGGAGATCCGGGGGCAATGAGCAGTTCTTC. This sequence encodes CASSLWLGGRSGGNEQFF.

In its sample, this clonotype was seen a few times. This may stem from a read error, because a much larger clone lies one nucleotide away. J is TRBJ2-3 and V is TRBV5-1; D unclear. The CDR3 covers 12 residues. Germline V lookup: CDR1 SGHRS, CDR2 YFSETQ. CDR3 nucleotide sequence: TGCGCCAGCAGCTTGGAAATGGATATGCAGTATTTT. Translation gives CASSLEMDMQYF.

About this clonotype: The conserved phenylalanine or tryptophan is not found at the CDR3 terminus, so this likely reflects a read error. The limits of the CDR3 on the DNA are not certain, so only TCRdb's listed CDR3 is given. The CDR3 reads CASSLRAASYNEHLL. V and J are TRBV11-3 and TRBJ2-1; the table assigns TRBD2, which was not confirmed against the DNA. CDR1 and CDR2 from the germline V gene are SGHNT and YENEEA. The length of the CDR3 is 15 amino acids, counting both ends.

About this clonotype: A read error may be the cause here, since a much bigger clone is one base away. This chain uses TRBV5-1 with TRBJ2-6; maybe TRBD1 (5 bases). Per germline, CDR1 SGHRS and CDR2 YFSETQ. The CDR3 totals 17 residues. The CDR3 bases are TGCGCCAGCAGCTTGGCCGGGCTACTCTCTGGGGCCAACATCCTGACTTTC. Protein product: CASSLAGLLSGANILTF.

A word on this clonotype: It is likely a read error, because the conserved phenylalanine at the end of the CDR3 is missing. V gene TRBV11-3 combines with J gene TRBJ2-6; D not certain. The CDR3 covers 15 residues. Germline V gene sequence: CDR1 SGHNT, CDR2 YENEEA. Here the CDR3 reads CAISQLGPGANVLTL. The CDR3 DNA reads TGTGCCATCAGCCAACTGGGTCCTGGGGCCAACGTCCTGACTCTC.

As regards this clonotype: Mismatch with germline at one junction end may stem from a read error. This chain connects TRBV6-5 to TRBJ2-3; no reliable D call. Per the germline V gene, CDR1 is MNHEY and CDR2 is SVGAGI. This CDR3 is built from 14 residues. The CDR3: CASSYSAVTDTQYF. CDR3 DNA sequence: TGTGCCAGCAGTTACTCTGCGGTCACAGATACACAGTATTTT.

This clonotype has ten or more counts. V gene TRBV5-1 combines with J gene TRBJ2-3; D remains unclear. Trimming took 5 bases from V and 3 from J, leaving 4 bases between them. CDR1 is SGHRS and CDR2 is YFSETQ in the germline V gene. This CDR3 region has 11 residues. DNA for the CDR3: TGCGCCAGCAGGGAGACAGATACGCAGTATTTT. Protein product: CASRETDTQYF.

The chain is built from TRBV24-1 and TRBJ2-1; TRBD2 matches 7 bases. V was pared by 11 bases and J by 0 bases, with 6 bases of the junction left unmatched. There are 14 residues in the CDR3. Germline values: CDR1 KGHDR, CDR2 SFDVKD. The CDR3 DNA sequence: TGTGCCATCATGGGCGGGAGCTCCTACAATGAGCAGTTCTTC. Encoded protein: CAIMGGSSYNEQFF.

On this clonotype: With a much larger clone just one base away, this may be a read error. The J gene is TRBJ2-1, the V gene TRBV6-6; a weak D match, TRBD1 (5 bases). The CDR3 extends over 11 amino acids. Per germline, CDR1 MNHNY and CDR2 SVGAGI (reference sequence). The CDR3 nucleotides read TGTGACAGCAGTTATTCGGACATTCAGTTCTTC. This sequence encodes CDSSYSDIQFF.

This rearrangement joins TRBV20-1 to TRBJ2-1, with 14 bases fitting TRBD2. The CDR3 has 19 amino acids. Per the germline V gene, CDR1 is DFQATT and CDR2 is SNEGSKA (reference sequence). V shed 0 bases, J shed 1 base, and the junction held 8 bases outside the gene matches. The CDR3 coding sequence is TGCAGTGCTAGAGATTTCGGACTAGCGGGGGGCCTTTCCTACAATGAGCAGTTCTTC. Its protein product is CSARDFGLAGGLSYNEQFF.

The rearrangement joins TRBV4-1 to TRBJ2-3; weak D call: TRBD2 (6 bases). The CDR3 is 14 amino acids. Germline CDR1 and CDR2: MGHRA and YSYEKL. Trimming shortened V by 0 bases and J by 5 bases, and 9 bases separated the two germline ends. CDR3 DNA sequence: TGCGCCAGCAGCCAAGAGGGGGGATTAGATACGCAGTATTTT. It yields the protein CASSQEGGLDTQYF.

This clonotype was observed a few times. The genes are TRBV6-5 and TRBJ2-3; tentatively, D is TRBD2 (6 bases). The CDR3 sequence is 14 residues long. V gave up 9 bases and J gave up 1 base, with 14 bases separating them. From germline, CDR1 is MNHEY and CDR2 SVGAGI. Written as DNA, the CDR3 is TGTGCCAGGGGGCGGGATTACGGCACAGATACGCAGTATTTT. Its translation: CARGRDYGTDTQYF.

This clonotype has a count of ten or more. The CDR3 DNA sequence: TGTGCCAGCAGCATGGACAGGGATGGCTACACCTTC. This sequence encodes CASSMDRDGYTF. The chain carries TRBV5-6 and TRBJ1-2, with 8 bases identical to TRBD1. This CDR3 spans 12 amino acids. The V gene end was trimmed by 4 bases and the J gene end by 6 bases; junction bases not matched to a gene: 2. Germline CDR1 SGHDT, CDR2 YYEEEE.

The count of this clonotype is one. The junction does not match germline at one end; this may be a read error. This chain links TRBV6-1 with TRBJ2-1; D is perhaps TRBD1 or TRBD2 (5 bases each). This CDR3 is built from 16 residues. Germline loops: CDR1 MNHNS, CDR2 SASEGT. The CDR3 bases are TGTGCCAGCAATGGCCGACAGCGGAGGATCTACTATGAGCAGTTCTTC. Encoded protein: CASNGRQRRIYYEQFF.

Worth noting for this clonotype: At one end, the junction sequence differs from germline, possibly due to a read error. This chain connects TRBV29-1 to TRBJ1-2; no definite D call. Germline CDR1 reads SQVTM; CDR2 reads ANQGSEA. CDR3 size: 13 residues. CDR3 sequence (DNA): TGCAGCACCTCGCCCCAGGAGAACTGTGGCTACACCTTC. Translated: CSTSPQENCGYTF.

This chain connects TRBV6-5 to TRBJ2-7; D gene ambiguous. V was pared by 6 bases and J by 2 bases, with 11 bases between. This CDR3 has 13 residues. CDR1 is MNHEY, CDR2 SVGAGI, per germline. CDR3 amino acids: CASRPASTYEQYF. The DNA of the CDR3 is TGTGCCAGCAGGCCCGCTAGTACCTACGAGCAGTACTTC.

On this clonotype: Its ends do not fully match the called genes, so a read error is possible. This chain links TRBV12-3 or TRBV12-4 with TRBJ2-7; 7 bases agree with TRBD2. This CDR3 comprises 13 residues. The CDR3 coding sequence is TGTGCCAACAGCCACTCGGGGGGATACGAGCACTACTTC. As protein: CANSHSGGYEHYF.

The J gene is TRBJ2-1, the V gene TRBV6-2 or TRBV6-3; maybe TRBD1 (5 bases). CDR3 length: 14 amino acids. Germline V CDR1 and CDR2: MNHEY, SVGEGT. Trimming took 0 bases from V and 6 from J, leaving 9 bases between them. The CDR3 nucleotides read TGTGCCAGCAGTTACTCACAGGTGTTCAATGAGCAGTTCTTC. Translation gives CASSYSQVFNEQFF.

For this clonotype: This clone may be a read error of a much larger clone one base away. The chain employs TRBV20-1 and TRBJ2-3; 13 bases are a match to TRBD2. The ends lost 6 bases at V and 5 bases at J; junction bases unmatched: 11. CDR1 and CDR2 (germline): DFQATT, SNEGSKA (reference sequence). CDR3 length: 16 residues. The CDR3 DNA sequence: TGCAGTGCCTGGACTAGCGGGAGTCCTCCACAAGATACGCAGTATTTT. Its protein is CSAWTSGSPPQDTQYF.

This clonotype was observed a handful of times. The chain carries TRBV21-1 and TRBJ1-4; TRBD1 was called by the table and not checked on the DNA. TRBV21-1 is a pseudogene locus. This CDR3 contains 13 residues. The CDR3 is CASSKEAGDELFF. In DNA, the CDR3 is TGTGCCAGCAGCAAAGAGGCAGGGGATGAACTGTTTTTT.

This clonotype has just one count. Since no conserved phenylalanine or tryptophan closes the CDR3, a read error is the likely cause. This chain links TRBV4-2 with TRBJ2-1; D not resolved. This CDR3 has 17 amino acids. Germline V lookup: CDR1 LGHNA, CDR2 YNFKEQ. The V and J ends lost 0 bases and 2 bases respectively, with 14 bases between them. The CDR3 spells CASSQDGNSGTYNEQFL. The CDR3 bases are TGTGCCAGCAGCCAAGATGGGAACTCCGGAACCTACAATGAGCAGTTCCTC.

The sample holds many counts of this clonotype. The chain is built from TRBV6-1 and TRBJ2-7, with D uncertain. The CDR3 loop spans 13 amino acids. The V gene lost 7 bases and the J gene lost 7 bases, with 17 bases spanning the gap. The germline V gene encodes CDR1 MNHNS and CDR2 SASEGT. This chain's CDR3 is CASMIRTFGEQYF. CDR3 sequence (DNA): TGTGCCAGCATGATACGGACCTTTGGGGAGCAGTACTTC.

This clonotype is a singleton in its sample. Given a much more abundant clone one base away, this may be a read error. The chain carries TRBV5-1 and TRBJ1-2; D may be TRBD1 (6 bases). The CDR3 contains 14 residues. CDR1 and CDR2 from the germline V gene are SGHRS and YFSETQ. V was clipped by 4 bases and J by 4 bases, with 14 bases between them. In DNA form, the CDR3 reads TGCGCCAGCAGCCCGGGACACGCTTCCTATGGCTACACCTTC. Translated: CASSPGHASYGYTF. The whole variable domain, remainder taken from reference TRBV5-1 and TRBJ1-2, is KAGVTQTPRYLIKTRGQQVTLSCSPISGHRSVSWYQQTPGQGLQFLFEYFSETQRNKGNFPGRFSGRQFSNSRSEMNVSTLELGDSALYLCASSPGHASYGYTFGSGTRLTVV.

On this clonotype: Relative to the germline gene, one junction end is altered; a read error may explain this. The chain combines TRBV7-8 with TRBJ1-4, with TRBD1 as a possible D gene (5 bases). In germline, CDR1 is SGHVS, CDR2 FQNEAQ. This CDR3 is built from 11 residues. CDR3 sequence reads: CASSLGVKMFF. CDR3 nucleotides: TGTGCTAGCAGCTTAGGGGTAAAAATGTTTTTT.

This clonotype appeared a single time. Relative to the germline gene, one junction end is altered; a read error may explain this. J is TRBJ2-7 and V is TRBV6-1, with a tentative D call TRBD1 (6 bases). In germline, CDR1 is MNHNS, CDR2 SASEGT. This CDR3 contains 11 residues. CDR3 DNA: TGTGCCAGCAGGGGACATTACGAGCAATACTTC. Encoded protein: CASRGHYEQYF.

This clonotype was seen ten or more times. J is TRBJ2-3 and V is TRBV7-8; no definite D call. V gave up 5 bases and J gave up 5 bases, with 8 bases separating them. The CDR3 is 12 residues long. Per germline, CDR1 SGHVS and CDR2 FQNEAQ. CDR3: CASSLDGDTQYF. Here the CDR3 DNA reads TGTGCCAGCAGCCTAGACGGAGATACGCAGTATTTT.

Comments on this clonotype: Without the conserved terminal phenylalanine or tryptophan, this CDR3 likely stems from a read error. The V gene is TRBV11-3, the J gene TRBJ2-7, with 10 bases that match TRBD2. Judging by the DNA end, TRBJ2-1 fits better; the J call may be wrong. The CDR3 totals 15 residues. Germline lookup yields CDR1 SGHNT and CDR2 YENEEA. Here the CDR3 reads CVNRRASGSSYEQFL. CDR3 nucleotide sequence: TGTGTCAATAGGAGGGCTAGCGGGAGTTCCTACGAGCAGTTCCTC.